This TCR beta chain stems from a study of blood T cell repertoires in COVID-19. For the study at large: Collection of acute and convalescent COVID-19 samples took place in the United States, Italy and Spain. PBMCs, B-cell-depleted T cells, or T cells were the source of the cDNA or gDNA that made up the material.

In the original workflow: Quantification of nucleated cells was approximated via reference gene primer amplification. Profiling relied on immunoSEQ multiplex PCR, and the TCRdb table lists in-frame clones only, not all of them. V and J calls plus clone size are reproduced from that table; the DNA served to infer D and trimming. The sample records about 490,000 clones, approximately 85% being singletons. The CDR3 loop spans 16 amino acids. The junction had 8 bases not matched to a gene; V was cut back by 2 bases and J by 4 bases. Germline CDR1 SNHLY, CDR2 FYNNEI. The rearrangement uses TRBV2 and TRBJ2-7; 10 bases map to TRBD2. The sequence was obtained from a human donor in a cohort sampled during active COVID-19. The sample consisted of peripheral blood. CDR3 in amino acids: CASSELGTSDSYEQYF. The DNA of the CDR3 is TGTGCCAGCAGTGAACTAGGGACTAGCGACTCATACGAGCAGTACTTC.